These 26 T cell receptor beta chains were all obtained from the same sample, sequenced in a study of graft-versus-host responses after intestinal transplantation. Responders (around 200,000, CFSE-labeled) were co-plated with around 200,000 irradiated, violet-dye-labeled stimulators. Libraries were prepared by immunoSEQ multiplex PCR; TCRdb keeps only in-frame clonotypes and omits some of them. The data hold 8,000 to 10,000 clones, with around a quarter observed a single time. The sequencing used alloreactive CD8+ T cells from a mixed lymphocyte reaction culture, collected before transplantation. As for subset: CFSE-low proliferating T cells sorted from roughly six-day pre-transplant mixed lymphocyte reaction (GvH or HvG direction). Receptors were obtained from a human patient who was an organ donor for intestinal transplantation.

As for this clone: The same CDR3 is also encoded by other DNA sequences in this sample. This chain links TRBV5-1 with TRBJ2-1; 12 positions agree with TRBD2. J gave up 4 bases and V 4 bases, and 9 bases lay outside the gene matches. Germline V gene data show CDR1 as SGHRS and CDR2 as YFSETQ. The CDR3 runs to 17 residues. The CDR3 DNA is TGCGCCAGCAGCCTGGAGGCTAGCGGGAGGGGGTACAATGAGCAGTTCTTC. As protein: CASSLEASGRGYNEQFF.

For this clone: At one end, the junction sequence differs from germline, possibly due to a read error. The chain carries TRBV5-1 and TRBJ2-5; no clear D. The J call is uncertain, as TRBJ2-7 better fits the DNA end. From germline, CDR1 is SGHRS and CDR2 YFSETQ. This CDR3 contains 12 residues. The DNA for the CDR3 is TGTGCCAGCAGCTTGGGTATCTACGAGCAGTACTTC. Protein sequence: CASSLGIYEQYF.

The V and J genes are TRBV7-2 and TRBJ2-5, with D perhaps matching TRBD1 or TRBD2 (5 bases each). There are 20 residues in the CDR3. V lost 0 bases, J lost 2 bases, and 25 bases lay in between. The V gene's germline CDR1 is SGHTA and CDR2 FQGNSA. CDR3 sequence (DNA): TGTGCCAGCAGCTTAGCTCCCTACTTCGTCCGCCAGGGACCGCAAGAGACCCAGTACTTC. Translated: CASSLAPYFVRQGPQETQYF. Filled out from reference TRBV7-2 and TRBJ2-5, the complete variable domain reads GAGVSQSPSNKVTEKGKDVELRCDPISGHTALYWYRQSLGQGLEFLIYFQGNSAPDKSGLPSDRFSAERTGGSVSTLTIQRTQQEDSAVYLCASSLAPYFVRQGPQETQYFGPGTRLLVL.

Relative to its sample, this clone is medium-sized (0.01 to 0.1%). Other DNA sequences of this sample code for an identical CDR3. J is TRBJ1-2 and V is TRBV27; D gene unclear. This CDR3 contains 15 residues. The V end was cut by 2 bases, the J end by 4 bases, with 14 bases between. Germline CDR1 reads MNHEY; CDR2 reads SMNVEV (reference sequence). In nucleotides, the CDR3 is TGTGCCAGCAGTTTACTCCCCTCCGGCGGCTATGGCTACACCTTC. The encoded protein is CASSLLPSGGYGYTF.

This clone was recorded a few times. The V gene is TRBV5-4, the J gene TRBJ2-5; 7 bases agree with TRBD1. Germline V CDR1 and CDR2: SGHNT, YYREEE (reference sequence). The J segment lost 5 bases and the V segment lost 3 bases, leaving 10 bases of the junction unmatched. This CDR3 contains 15 residues. The CDR3 sequence is CASSSGVGQFETQYF. The CDR3 bases are TGTGCCAGCAGCTCAGGAGTGGGACAGTTCGAGACCCAGTACTTC.

For this clone: With only one base between it and a far larger clone, this is likely a read error. This chain joins TRBV6-5 and TRBJ2-2; D is uncertain. CDR1 and CDR2 (germline): MNHEY, SVGAGI. V was clipped by 6 bases and J by 2 bases, with 7 bases between them. CDR3 length equals 13 residues. CDR3 protein: CASRYVNTGELFF. CDR3 DNA sequence: TGTGCCAGCAGGTACGTCAACACCGGGGAGCTGTTTTTT.

This clone was detected only a few times. The chain uses TRBV6-1 and TRBJ1-3, with a weak D call TRBD1 (6 bases). The CDR3 totals 14 residues. Germline V gene sequence: CDR1 MNHNS, CDR2 SASEGT. The V end lost 2 bases, the J end lost 3 bases, and 8 bases lay between the germline ends. Here the CDR3 DNA reads TGTGCCAGCAGTGAAACAGGGTATGGAAACACCATATATTTT. This gives the protein CASSETGYGNTIYF.

This clone appeared a few times. A much larger clone sits a single nucleotide away, making a read error possible. The chain employs TRBV11-3 and TRBJ2-1; 8 bases are a match to TRBD2. In germline, CDR1 is SGHNT, CDR2 YENEEA. J was trimmed by 10 bases and V by 5 bases; bases with no gene match: 7. The CDR3 covers 13 residues. The CDR3 sequence is CASSPPGGEEQFF. CDR3 nucleotide sequence: TGTGCCAGCAGCCCTCCGGGGGGGGAGGAGCAGTTCTTC.

This clone was detected a few times. Other DNA sequences in this specimen translate into the identical CDR3. V gene TRBV6-5 combines with J gene TRBJ2-3; D possibly corresponds to TRBD2 (6 bases). V was shortened by 4 bases and J by 2 bases, with 7 bases between the two germline ends. The germline V gene encodes CDR1 MNHEY and CDR2 SVGAGI. There are 13 residues in the CDR3. CDR3 residues: CASSWTNTDTQYF. Written as DNA, the CDR3 is TGTGCCAGCAGTTGGACTAACACAGATACGCAGTATTTT.

This rearrangement joins TRBV7-2 to TRBJ1-1, with 10 bases lining up with TRBD1. V was clipped by 0 bases and J by 4 bases; unmatched bases: 2. The germline V gene has CDR1 SGHTA and CDR2 FQGNSA. The CDR3 runs to 15 residues. The CDR3 nucleotides read TGTGCCAGCAGCTTAGCGAGGACAGGGGGCACTGAAGCTTTCTTT. Its translation is CASSLARTGGTEAFF. Supplemented by reference TRBV7-2 and TRBJ1-1, the full variable domain reads GAGVSQSPSNKVTEKGKDVELRCDPISGHTALYWYRQSLGQGLEFLIYFQGNSAPDKSGLPSDRFSAERTGGSVSTLTIQRTQQEDSAVYLCASSLARTGGTEAFFGQGTRLTVV.

Only a few counts were recorded for this clone. The J gene is TRBJ2-7, the V gene TRBV5-8; D not resolved. Germline V gene sequence: CDR1 SGHTS, CDR2 YDEGEE. Trimming pared 0 bases from V and 5 bases from J, leaving 9 bases between. The CDR3 has 13 residues. This CDR3 reads CASSLALAHEQYF. As DNA, the CDR3 is TGTGCCAGCAGCTTGGCCCTCGCCCACGAGCAGTACTTC.

The chain couples TRBV6-6 to TRBJ2-5; 13 bases align to TRBD2. V trimming: 6 bases; J trimming: 5 bases; junction bases outside the gene matches: 6. The CDR3 totals 15 residues. Germline loops: CDR1 MNHNY, CDR2 SVGAGI (reference sequence). The CDR3 DNA sequence: TGTGCCAGCAGCCCACTAGCGGGAGGGGTGGAGACCCAGTACTTC. This gives the protein CASSPLAGGVETQYF.

This clone showed up just a few times. This may stem from a read error, because a much larger clone lies one nucleotide away. The same CDR3 arises from other DNA sequences in this sample as well. This chain uses TRBV19 with TRBJ2-7; 11 nucleotides agree with TRBD1. Germline V gene lookup returns CDR1 LNHDA and CDR2 SQIVND (reference sequence). J was trimmed by 3 bases and V by 6 bases; bases with no gene match: 13. The CDR3 runs to 17 residues. The DNA of the CDR3 is TGTGCCAGTAGCTCCCAATCGTCCGGGACAGGGGGCTACGAGCAGTACTTC. Encoded protein: CASSSQSSGTGGYEQYF.

This clone was observed a handful of times. This chain uses TRBV5-6 with TRBJ2-7, with TRBD2 matching 11 bases. CDR1 and CDR2 (germline): SGHDT, YYEEEE. Unmatched junction bases numbered 8, after V lost 8 bases and J lost 4 bases. The CDR3 has 14 residues. The CDR3 region is CASSPGTSGYEQYF. The CDR3 DNA is TGTGCCAGTAGCCCCGGGACTAGCGGTTACGAGCAGTACTTC.

This chain links TRBV4-3 with TRBJ2-7; D is perhaps TRBD1 (6 bases). This CDR3 has 15 residues. Trimming shortened V by 5 bases and J by 3 bases, and 17 bases separated the two germline ends. From germline, CDR1 is LGHNA and CDR2 YSLEER. The CDR3 nucleotides read TGCGCCAGCAGCTTGACATCCGGGACAATCTACGAGCAGTACTTC. Translated: CASSLTSGTIYEQYF.

Only a few counts were recorded for this clone. This chain joins TRBV7-6 and TRBJ2-7, with TRBD1 matching 11 bases. Germline CDR1 SGHVS, CDR2 FNYEAQ. J gave up 7 bases and V 3 bases, and 11 bases lay outside the gene matches. The CDR3 runs to 16 residues. DNA of the CDR3: TGTGCCAGCAGCTTTGGACCGGGACAGGGGGTGAGAGAGCAGTACTTC. Amino acid sequence: CASSFGPGQGVREQYF.

This clone occurred a few times. The rearrangement uses TRBV7-6 and TRBJ2-5; TRBD2 agrees at 9 bases. The J call may be mistaken, given a closer DNA end match to TRBJ2-7. The CDR3 runs to 16 residues. Looked up from germline, CDR1 is SGHVS and CDR2 is FNYEAQ. CDR3 in amino acids: CASSLERAGGAYEQYF. CDR3 DNA sequence: TGTGCCAGCAGCTTAGAACGTGCGGGAGGGGCCTACGAGCAGTACTTC.

The chain carries TRBV5-5 and TRBJ2-7; D gene unclear. This CDR3 is 14 amino acids long. Trimming removed 2 bases from V and 5 bases from J, with 14 bases in between. The germline gives CDR1 SGHKS, CDR2 YYEKEE (reference sequence). The CDR3 region is CASSLERQRDEQYF. DNA for the CDR3: TGTGCCAGCAGCTTAGAACGGCAGAGAGACGAGCAGTACTTC.

The V and J genes are TRBV10-1 and TRBJ2-7; the D gene is possibly TRBD2 (6 bases). V lost 5 bases and J 1 base, leaving 24 bases between the germline ends. The CDR3 has 18 amino acids. Germline V gene lookup returns CDR1 WNHNN and CDR2 SYGVQD (reference sequence). The CDR3 nucleotides read TGCGCCAGCAGTACCCTAGGACTACAACGCCAGAGGTCCTACGAGCAGTACTTC. It is translated as CASSTLGLQRQRSYEQYF.

The chain carries TRBV7-7 and TRBJ1-1, with TRBD1 matching 7 bases. Germline V gene sequence: CDR1 SSHAT, CDR2 FNYEAQ (reference sequence). With V trimmed by 1 base and J by 1 base, 0 bases remained unmatched. The CDR3 has 14 residues. The CDR3 region has the DNA TGTGCCAGCAGCTTAGGACAGGGGAACACTGAAGCTTTCTTT. Protein: CASSLGQGNTEAFF.

Judged by abundance, this clone is large. This CDR3 is also generated by other DNA sequences in the sample. V gene TRBV27 combines with J gene TRBJ2-1, with no clear D. The V gene lost 3 bases and the J gene lost 5 bases, with 11 bases spanning the gap. This CDR3 is built from 14 residues. In germline, CDR1 is MNHEY, CDR2 SMNVEV (reference sequence). The CDR3 region is CASSFGSLNNEQFF. DNA of the CDR3: TGTGCCAGCAGTTTCGGTAGTTTGAACAATGAGCAGTTCTTC.

This clone showed up just a few times. Relative to the germline gene, one junction end is altered; a read error may explain this. The CDR3 coding sequence is TGCGCCAGCAGCTTGGGACAGGGGGCGTACGAGCAGTACTTC. Its translation: CASSLGQGAYEQYF. The J gene is TRBJ2-7, the V gene TRBV5-4, with 12 bases aligning to TRBD1. The CDR3 contains 14 residues. Germline V gene lookup returns CDR1 SGHNT and CDR2 YYREEE (reference sequence).

This clone is labeled medium-sized. V and J are TRBV15 and TRBJ2-1; 8 nucleotides match TRBD2. V lost 4 bases, J lost 0 bases, and 2 bases stayed unmatched. The germline CDR1 and CDR2 sequences are LNHNV and YYDKDF (reference sequence). CDR3 length equals 15 residues. The CDR3 DNA reads as TGTGCCACCAGCAAGCGGGAGACCTCCTACAATGAGCAGTTCTTC. It is translated as CATSKRETSYNEQFF.

The V call is TRBV27, the J call TRBJ2-7; D remains unclear. The germline gives CDR1 MNHEY, CDR2 SMNVEV (reference sequence). The CDR3 loop spans 13 amino acids. V lost 3 bases, J lost 2 bases, and 8 bases lay in between. The CDR3 loop reads CASSFLGTYEQYF. CDR3 DNA: TGTGCCAGCAGTTTTTTAGGGACCTACGAGCAGTACTTC.

This clone has only a few counts. V gene TRBV7-8 combines with J gene TRBJ2-7, with TRBD1 as a possible D gene (6 bases). Trimming left V 1 base short and J 2 bases short, with 18 bases between. CDR3 length: 17 residues. CDR1 is SGHVS, CDR2 FQNEAQ, per germline. CDR3 coding DNA: TGTGCCAGCAGCTTAGTTGGTGGCACAGGGTACACCTACGAGCAGTACTTC. It encodes CASSLVGGTGYTYEQYF.

This clone was counted a few times. The chain uses TRBV2 and TRBJ2-7; D perhaps matches TRBD2 (7 bases). Per the germline V gene, CDR1 is SNHLY and CDR2 is FYNNEI. The CDR3 is made up of 15 amino acids. The V end lost 3 bases, the J end lost 5 bases, and 17 bases lay between the germline ends. CDR3 nucleotides: TGTGCCAGCAGTGATGTCCTCGGGGGGCTGGACGAGCAGTACTTC. It specifies CASSDVLGGLDEQYF. Full variable domain (missing parts from reference TRBV2 and TRBJ2-7): EPEVTQTPSHQVTQMGQEVILRCVPISNHLYFYWYRQILGQKVEFLVSFYNNEISEKSEIFDDQFSVERPDGSNFTLKIRSTKLEDSAMYFCASSDVLGGLDEQYFGPGTRLTVT.